The rows below give T cell receptor beta chains drawn from one sample of a study of T cells in Graves' hyperthyroidism and ophthalmopathy. TCRdb re-derived calls from the multiplex PCR reads in MiXCR, one entry per CDR3 protein. Here the sample spans 600,000 to 900,000 distinct CDR3 sequences, 16% being singletons. Input material: blood. The receptor set was obtained from a young man with Graves' hyperthyroidism. Each CDR3 is given with its conserved first and last residue. A D gene is named only where the DNA matches it firmly. Size is stated for part of the rows, as once, few or many counts, or as a class when the clone is expanded.

J: TRBJ2-2
D: NA
size: NA
V: TRBV6-6
CDR3: CASSYDGVFTGELFF
DNA: TGTGCCAGCAGTTACGACGGTGTTTTCACCGGGGAGCTGTTTTTT

J: TRBJ2-2
D: TRBD1
size: NA
V: TRBV7-3
CDR3: CASSLTTGGENTGELFF
DNA: TGTGCCAGCAGCTTAACCACAGGGGGCGAGAACACCGGGGAGCTGTTTTTT

J: TRBJ2-4
D: NA
size: NA
V: TRBV12-3/TRBV12-4
CDR3: CASRGGAKNIQYF
DNA: TGTGCCAGCAGAGGAGGGGCCAAAAACATTCAGTACTTC

J: TRBJ1-5
D: NA
size: many
V: TRBV28
CDR3: CASSLTVGRRVGQPQHF
DNA: TGTGCCAGCAGTTTAACAGTTGGGCGCAGGGTCGGGCAGCCCCAGCATTTT

J: TRBJ2-1
D: TRBD2
size: NA
V: TRBV28
CDR3: CASFGTSGFNYNEQFF
DNA: TGTGCCAGCTTTGGGACTAGCGGGTTTAACTACAATGAGCAGTTCTTC

J: TRBJ2-7
D: NA
size: many
V: TRBV12-3/TRBV12-4
CDR3: CASREGLLGDEQYF
DNA: TGTGCCAGCAGGGAAGGGCTTTTGGGTGACGAGCAGTACTTC

J: TRBJ1-2
D: TRBD1
size: NA
V: TRBV6-5
CDR3: CASSYSRDRGDYGYTF
DNA: TGTGCCAGCAGTTACTCCCGGGACAGGGGCGACTATGGCTACACCTTC

J: TRBJ2-6
D: TRBD1
size: NA
V: TRBV7-9
CDR3: CASSLAPGTGPGANVLTF
DNA: TGTGCCAGCAGCTTGGCCCCCGGGACAGGGCCCGGGGCCAACGTCCTGACTTTC

J: TRBJ1-6
D: TRBD1
size: NA
V: TRBV6-1
CDR3: CASRETGDNSPLHF
DNA: TGTGCCAGCAGGGAGACAGGGGATAATTCACCCCTCCACTTT

J: TRBJ1-1
D: TRBD1
size: few
V: TRBV4-2
CDR3: CASSEEGATEAFF
DNA: TGTGCCAGCAGCGAAGAGGGGGCCACTGAAGCTTTCTTT

J: TRBJ1-1
D: NA
size: few
V: TRBV6-2/TRBV6-3
CDR3: CASSYRGTNTEAFF
DNA: TGTGCCAGCAGTTACAGAGGAACGAACACTGAAGCTTTCTTT

J: TRBJ1-5
D: NA
size: many
V: TRBV18
CDR3: CASSPSSLGNQPQHF
DNA: TGTGCCAGCTCCCCCAGCAGCCTGGGGAATCAGCCCCAGCATTTT

J: TRBJ2-7
D: TRBD2
size: many
V: TRBV28
CDR3: CASRPSGSYEQYF
DNA: TGTGCCAGCAGACCTAGCGGTTCCTACGAGCAGTACTTC

J: TRBJ2-7
D: NA
size: many
V: TRBV30
CDR3: CAWSLSYEQYF
DNA: TGTGCCTGGAGTCTTTCCTACGAGCAGTACTTC

J: TRBJ2-6
D: NA
size: few
V: TRBV2
CDR3: CASSPQRGSSGANVLTF
DNA: TGTGCCAGCAGTCCCCAGCGAGGAAGCTCTGGGGCCAACGTCCTGACTTTC

J: TRBJ2-3
D: NA
size: NA
V: TRBV9
CDR3: CASSVRGVWTDTQYF
DNA: TGTGCCAGCAGCGTAAGGGGTGTATGGACAGATACGCAGTATTTT

J: TRBJ2-7
D: TRBD1
size: NA
V: TRBV19
CDR3: CASSTSTGAEQYF
DNA: TGTGCCAGTAGTACGTCGACAGGGGCCGAGCAGTACTTC

J: TRBJ2-7
D: NA
size: few
V: TRBV27
CDR3: CASSPVRLGYEQYF
DNA: TGTGCCAGCAGCCCTGTCCGTTTAGGCTACGAGCAGTACTTC

J: TRBJ2-7
D: NA
size: few
V: TRBV19
CDR3: CASSVSQTGPYEQYF
DNA: TGTGCCAGTAGTGTCTCCCAGACGGGGCCCTACGAGCAGTACTTC

J: TRBJ1-1
D: NA
size: NA
V: TRBV7-9
CDR3: CASSLESGTEAFF
DNA: TGTGCCAGCAGCTTAGAATCGGGCACTGAAGCTTTCTTT

J: TRBJ1-1
D: NA
size: few
V: TRBV20-1
CDR3: CSARESNTEAFF
DNA: TGCAGTGCTAGGGAGTCGAACACTGAAGCTTTCTTT

J: TRBJ2-1
D: NA
size: NA
V: TRBV28
CDR3: CASSFPRSYNEQFF
DNA: TGTGCCAGCAGTTTCCCTAGGTCCTACAATGAGCAGTTCTTC

J: TRBJ1-1
D: TRBD1
size: many
V: TRBV7-2
CDR3: CASSSPGGGNTEAFF
DNA: TGTGCCAGCAGCTCGCCAGGGGGCGGGAACACTGAAGCTTTCTTT

J: TRBJ1-2
D: NA
size: many
V: TRBV6-1
CDR3: CASSFQGVGYGYTF
DNA: TGTGCCAGCAGTTTCCAGGGAGTTGGCTATGGCTACACCTTC

J: TRBJ2-7
D: NA
size: NA
V: TRBV28
CDR3: CASSEGTVSYEQYF
DNA: TGTGCCAGCAGTGAAGGAACAGTCTCCTACGAGCAGTACTTC

J: TRBJ2-5
D: TRBD2
size: many
V: TRBV2
CDR3: CASGGLAGRPRGTQYF
DNA: TGTGCCAGCGGAGGGCTAGCGGGGAGACCCAGAGGGACCCAGTACTTC

J: TRBJ2-1
D: NA
size: NA
V: TRBV20-1
CDR3: CSHSGKKSSYNEQFF
DNA: TGCAGTCATAGCGGTAAAAAGAGCTCCTACAATGAGCAGTTCTTC

J: TRBJ1-2
D: NA
size: many
V: TRBV6-1
CDR3: CASSESRGGGYTF
DNA: TGTGCCAGCAGTGAATCAAGGGGGGGAGGCTACACCTTC

J: TRBJ1-2
D: NA
size: NA
V: TRBV6-1
CDR3: CASSESGVDGYTF
DNA: TGTGCCAGCAGTGAATCAGGGGTGGATGGCTACACCTTC

J: TRBJ2-7
D: NA
size: NA
V: TRBV29-1
CDR3: CSVLRGTYEQYF
DNA: TGCAGCGTTTTGAGGGGCACCTACGAGCAGTACTTC

J: TRBJ1-2
D: TRBD1
size: many
V: TRBV7-2
CDR3: CASSPGQDYGYTF
DNA: TGTGCCAGCAGTCCTGGACAGGACTATGGCTACACCTTC

J: TRBJ1-1
D: NA
size: many
V: TRBV28
CDR3: CASSLVRTEAFF
DNA: TGTGCCAGCAGTTTAGTTCGGACTGAAGCTTTCTTT

J: TRBJ2-7
D: NA
size: many
V: TRBV18
CDR3: CASSPSLRDEQYF
DNA: TGTGCCAGCTCACCATCTCTCCGGGACGAGCAGTACTTC

J: TRBJ2-3
D: TRBD1
size: many
V: TRBV11-3
CDR3: CASSFRRDRGRATQYF
DNA: TGTGCCAGCAGCTTCCGCCGGGACAGGGGTAGAGCTACGCAGTATTTT

J: TRBJ1-4
D: NA
size: many
V: TRBV12-3/TRBV12-4
CDR3: CASSAGFATNEKLFF
DNA: TGTGCCAGCAGTGCAGGATTTGCAACTAATGAAAAACTGTTTTTT

J: TRBJ2-7
D: TRBD2
size: NA
V: TRBV20-1
CDR3: CSARGREPGEQYF
DNA: TGCAGTGCTAGAGGGCGGGAGCCGGGGGAGCAGTACTTC

J: TRBJ1-1
D: NA
size: many
V: TRBV6-5
CDR3: CASSYGGNTEAFF
DNA: TGTGCCAGCAGTTACGGCGGGAACACTGAAGCTTTCTTT

J: TRBJ1-2
D: NA
size: few
V: TRBV10-3
CDR3: CAISESTQLGGYTF
DNA: TGTGCCATCAGTGAGTCGACCCAACTAGGTGGCTACACCTTC

J: TRBJ1-2
D: NA
size: NA
V: TRBV7-2
CDR3: CASSLQATGYGYTF
DNA: TGTGCCAGCAGCTTACAGGCAACGGGCTATGGCTACACCTTC

J: TRBJ1-2
D: TRBD1
size: many
V: TRBV6-2/TRBV6-3
CDR3: CASSFDRGSYGYTF
DNA: TGTGCCAGCAGTTTCGACAGGGGGTCCTATGGCTACACCTTC

J: TRBJ2-7
D: TRBD2
size: many
V: TRBV12-3/TRBV12-4
CDR3: CASSPRTRSDAQYF
DNA: TGTGCCAGCAGTCCCCGGACTAGATCTGACGCACAGTACTTC

J: TRBJ2-7
D: TRBD2
size: few
V: TRBV20-1
CDR3: CSAKAGGPSYEQYF
DNA: TGCAGTGCCAAAGCGGGAGGGCCATCCTACGAGCAGTACTTC

J: TRBJ1-4
D: NA
size: NA
V: TRBV7-9
CDR3: CASSLQQGVDEKLFF
DNA: TGTGCCAGCAGCCTCCAACAGGGCGTCGATGAAAAACTGTTTTTT

J: TRBJ2-7
D: TRBD1
size: NA
V: TRBV11-2
CDR3: CASSPAPGQGAYEQYF
DNA: TGTGCCAGCAGTCCGGCTCCGGGACAGGGGGCCTACGAGCAGTACTTC

J: TRBJ2-3
D: NA
size: many
V: TRBV28
CDR3: CASSLWGLSTDTQYF
DNA: TGTGCCAGCAGTCTGTGGGGACTGAGCACAGATACGCAGTATTTT

J: TRBJ2-7
D: TRBD1
size: few
V: TRBV10-3
CDR3: CAISEPQGTGSSYEQYF
DNA: TGTGCCATCAGTGAGCCGCAAGGGACAGGGAGCTCCTACGAGCAGTACTTC

J: TRBJ2-7
D: TRBD2
size: few
V: TRBV5-1
CDR3: CASSLGLAGSPSYEQYF
DNA: TGCGCCAGCAGTTTGGGACTAGCGGGATCCCCATCCTACGAGCAGTACTTC

J: TRBJ1-2
D: NA
size: NA
V: TRBV4-1
CDR3: CASSQGPGRSSYGYTF
DNA: TGCGCCAGCAGCCAAGGGCCGGGACGATCCAGCTATGGCTACACCTTC

J: TRBJ2-4
D: TRBD1
size: many
V: TRBV28
CDR3: CASSPLDRDKNIQYF
DNA: TGTGCCAGCAGTCCCCTGGACAGGGACAAAAACATTCAGTACTTC

J: TRBJ2-5
D: NA
size: NA
V: TRBV28
CDR3: CANSLRGWETQYF
DNA: TGTGCCAACAGTTTACGGGGGTGGGAGACCCAGTACTTC

J: TRBJ1-2
D: NA
size: few
V: TRBV6-2/TRBV6-3
CDR3: CASSYGRDIEGYTF
DNA: TGTGCCAGCAGTTACGGACGGGACATTGAAGGCTACACCTTC

J: TRBJ2-1
D: NA
size: many
V: TRBV7-9
CDR3: CASSLAFYVGELYEQFF
DNA: TGTGCCAGCAGCTTAGCGTTTTATGTGGGAGAGCTCTATGAGCAGTTCTTC

J: TRBJ2-7
D: TRBD2
size: many
V: TRBV18
CDR3: CASSERLAGENEQYF
DNA: TGTGCCAGCTCGGAGAGACTAGCGGGAGAGAATGAGCAGTACTTC

J: TRBJ2-3
D: NA
size: many
V: TRBV20-1
CDR3: CSASSPGLLPDTQYF
DNA: TGCAGTGCTAGTTCCCCGGGTCTACTCCCAGATACGCAGTATTTT

J: TRBJ2-5
D: TRBD1
size: NA
V: TRBV3-1
CDR3: CASSQDNPGTGGQTQYF
DNA: TGTGCCAGCAGCCAAGATAATCCCGGGACAGGTGGGCAGACCCAGTACTTC

J: TRBJ2-1
D: NA
size: NA
V: TRBV10-3
CDR3: CAISEATELYNEQFF
DNA: TGTGCCATCAGTGAGGCGACAGAATTATACAATGAGCAGTTCTTC

J: TRBJ2-1
D: NA
size: many
V: TRBV28
CDR3: CVSSSGAWGYNEQFF
DNA: TGTGTCAGCAGTTCCGGGGCCTGGGGCTACAATGAGCAGTTCTTC